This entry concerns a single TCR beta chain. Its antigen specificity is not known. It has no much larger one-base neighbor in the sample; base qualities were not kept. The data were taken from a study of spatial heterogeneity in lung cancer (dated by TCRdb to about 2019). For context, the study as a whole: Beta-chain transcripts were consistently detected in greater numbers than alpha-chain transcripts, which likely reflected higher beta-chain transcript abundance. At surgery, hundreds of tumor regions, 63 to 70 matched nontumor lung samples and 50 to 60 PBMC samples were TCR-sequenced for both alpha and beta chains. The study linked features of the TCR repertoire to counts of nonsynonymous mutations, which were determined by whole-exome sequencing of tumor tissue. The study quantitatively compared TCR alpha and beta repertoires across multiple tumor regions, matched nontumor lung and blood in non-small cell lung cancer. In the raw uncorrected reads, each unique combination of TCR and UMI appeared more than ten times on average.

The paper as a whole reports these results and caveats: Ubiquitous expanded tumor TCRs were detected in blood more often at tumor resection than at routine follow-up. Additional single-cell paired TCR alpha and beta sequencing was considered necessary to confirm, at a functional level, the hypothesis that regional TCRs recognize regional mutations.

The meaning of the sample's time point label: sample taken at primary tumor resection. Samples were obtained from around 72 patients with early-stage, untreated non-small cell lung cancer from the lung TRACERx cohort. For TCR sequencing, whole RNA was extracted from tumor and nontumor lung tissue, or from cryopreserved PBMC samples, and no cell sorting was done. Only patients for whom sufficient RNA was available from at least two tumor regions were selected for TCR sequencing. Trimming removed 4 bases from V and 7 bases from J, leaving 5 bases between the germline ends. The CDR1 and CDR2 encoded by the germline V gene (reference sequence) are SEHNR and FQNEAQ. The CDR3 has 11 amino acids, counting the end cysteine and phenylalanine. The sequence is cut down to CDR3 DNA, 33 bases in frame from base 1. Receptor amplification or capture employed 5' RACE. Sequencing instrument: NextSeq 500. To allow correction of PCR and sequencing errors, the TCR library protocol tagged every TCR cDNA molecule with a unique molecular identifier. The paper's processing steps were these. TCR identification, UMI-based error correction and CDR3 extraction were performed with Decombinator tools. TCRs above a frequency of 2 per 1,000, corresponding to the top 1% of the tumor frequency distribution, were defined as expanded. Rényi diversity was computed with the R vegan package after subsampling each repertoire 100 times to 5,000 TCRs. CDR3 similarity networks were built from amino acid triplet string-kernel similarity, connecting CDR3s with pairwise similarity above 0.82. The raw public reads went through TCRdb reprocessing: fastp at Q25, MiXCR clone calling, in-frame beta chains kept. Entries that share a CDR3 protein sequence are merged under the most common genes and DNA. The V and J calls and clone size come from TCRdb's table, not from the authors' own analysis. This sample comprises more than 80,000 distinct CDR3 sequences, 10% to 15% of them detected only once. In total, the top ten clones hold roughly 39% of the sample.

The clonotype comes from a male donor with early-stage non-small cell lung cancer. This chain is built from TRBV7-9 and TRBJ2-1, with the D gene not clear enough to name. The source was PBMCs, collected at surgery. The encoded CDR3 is CASSWENEQFF. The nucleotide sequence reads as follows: TGTGCCAGCAGCTGGGAAAATGAGCAGTTCTTC.